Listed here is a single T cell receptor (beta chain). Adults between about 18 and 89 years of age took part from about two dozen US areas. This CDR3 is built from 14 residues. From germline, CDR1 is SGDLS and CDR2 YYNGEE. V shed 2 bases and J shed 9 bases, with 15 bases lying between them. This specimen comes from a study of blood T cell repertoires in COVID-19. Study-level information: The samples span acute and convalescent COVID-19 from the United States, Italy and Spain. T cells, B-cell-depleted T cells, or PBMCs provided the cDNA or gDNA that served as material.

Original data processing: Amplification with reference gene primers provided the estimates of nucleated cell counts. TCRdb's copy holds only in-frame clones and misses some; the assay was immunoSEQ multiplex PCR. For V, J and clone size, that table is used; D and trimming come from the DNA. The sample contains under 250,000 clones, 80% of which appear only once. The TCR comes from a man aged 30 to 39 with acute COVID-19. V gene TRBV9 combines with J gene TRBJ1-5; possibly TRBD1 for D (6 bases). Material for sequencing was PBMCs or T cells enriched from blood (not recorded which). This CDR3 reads CASSVDSDTTPQHF. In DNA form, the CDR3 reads TGTGCCAGCAGCGTGGACAGCGATACTACGCCCCAGCATTTT.